These 14 T cell receptor beta chains were all obtained from the same sample, sequenced in a study of blood T cell repertoires in COVID-19 (dated by TCRdb to the early 2020s). Library prep was done by the immunoSEQ multiplex PCR assay. As stored in TCRdb, this immuneACCESS dataset retains in-frame rearrangements with V and J assigned. A fraction of the clones does not appear; measured against another copy, unresolved V genes explain less than half of the discrepancy, and the remainder lacks a known reason. A total of 200,000 to 300,000 clones appear in this sample, around 85% of them only once. The top ten clonotypes cover around 2.8% of the sample. The sample comprised peripheral blood. The receptors come from a woman between 25 and 40 years old who had recovered from COVID-19.

This clone was seen ten or more times. The chain links TRBV6-4 to TRBJ2-7, with 9 bases matching TRBD2. V dropped 0 bases and J dropped 2; count of bases not matched to a gene: 2. This CDR3 contains 15 residues. Looked up from germline, CDR1 is MRHNA and CDR2 is SNTAGT. CDR3 residues: CASSDSRGGPYEQYF. In DNA, the CDR3 is TGTGCCAGCAGTGACTCGCGGGGGGGCCCCTACGAGCAGTACTTC.

The chain joins TRBV18 to TRBJ1-2; D is possibly TRBD1 (5 bases). The germline gives CDR1 KGHSH, CDR2 LQKENI. This CDR3 is built from 13 residues. V lost 3 bases and J 2 bases, leaving 7 bases between the germline ends. The CDR3 spells CASSPAGNYGYTF. The CDR3, as DNA: TGTGCCAGCTCACCCGCAGGGAACTATGGCTACACCTTC.

This chain connects TRBV7-3 to TRBJ1-1; TRBD1 aligns across 9 bases. In germline, CDR1 is SGHTA, CDR2 FQGTGA. CDR3 length: 13 amino acids. Losses at the gene ends were 5 bases for V and 11 bases for J; bases not matched to a gene: 9. Here the CDR3 reads CASSQGQGRDAFF. The CDR3 nucleotides are TGTGCCAGCAGCCAGGGACAGGGTCGGGATGCTTTCTTT.

The chain uses TRBV4-3 and TRBJ2-3; 8 positions match TRBD2. The CDR3 covers 18 residues. The trim removed 0 bases at V and 0 bases at J, leaving 8 bases unmatched. Germline V gene lookup returns CDR1 LGHNA and CDR2 YSLEER. CDR3 in amino acids: CASSQDFASGLSTDTQYF. In DNA, the CDR3 is TGCGCCAGCAGCCAAGATTTCGCTAGCGGGCTTAGCACAGATACGCAGTATTTT.

The chain joins TRBV5-1 to TRBJ2-5; 15 bases align to TRBD2. CDR1 SGHRS and CDR2 YFSETQ come from the germline V gene. The CDR3 is 16 amino acids. Trimming at V came to 3 bases and at J to 2 bases, leaving 2 bases not matched to a gene. The CDR3 sequence is CASSSGTSGGQETQYF. DNA of the CDR3: TGCGCCAGCAGCTCCGGGACTAGCGGGGGGCAAGAGACCCAGTACTTC.

Only one count was recorded for this clone. The chain joins TRBV29-1 to TRBJ2-5; D may be TRBD1 (6 bases). CDR1 and CDR2 from the germline V gene are SQVTM and ANQGSEA. The V gene lost 6 bases and the J gene lost 1 base, with 12 bases spanning the gap. This CDR3 spans 13 amino acids. The CDR3 nucleotides read TGCAGCGTATCCAGGGGTAGCCAAGAGACCCAGTACTTC. Translating gives CSVSRGSQETQYF. Filled out from reference TRBV29-1 and TRBJ2-5, the complete variable domain reads SAVISQKPSRDICQRGTSLTIQCQVDSQVTMMFWYRQQPGQSLTLIATANQGSEATYESGFVIDKFPISRPNLTFSTLTVSNMSPEDSSIYLCSVSRGSQETQYFGPGTRLLVL.

The chain links TRBV12-5 to TRBJ1-2; D is undetermined. Germline V gives CDR1 LGHNT, CDR2 FRNRAP. The CDR3 runs 13 residues. V was pared by 1 base and J by 5 bases, with 8 bases between. CDR3 region: CASGLAAQYGYTF. The DNA of the CDR3 is TGTGCTAGTGGTTTGGCCGCTCAGTATGGCTACACCTTC. The full variable domain, its missing parts supplied by reference TRBV12-5 and TRBJ1-2, is DARVTQTPRHKVTEMGQEVTMRCQPILGHNTVFWYRQTMMQGLELLAYFRNRAPLDDSGMPKDRFSAEMPDATLATLKIQPSEPRDSAVYFCASGLAAQYGYTFGSGTRLTVV.

This clone appeared a few times. The chain couples TRBV27 to TRBJ1-1, with 8 bases matching TRBD1. Germline V gene lookup returns CDR1 MNHEY and CDR2 SMNVEV (reference sequence). V trimming: 3 bases; J trimming: 5 bases; junction bases outside the gene matches: 11. The CDR3 spans 16 residues. The CDR3 spells CASSFMPGQGGTEAFF. The CDR3 DNA sequence: TGTGCCAGCAGTTTCATGCCCGGACAGGGCGGAACTGAAGCTTTCTTT.

The chain has TRBV5-1 and TRBJ2-2, with 9 bases matching TRBD1. This CDR3 comprises 18 residues. Germline CDR1 and CDR2: SGHRS and YFSETQ. V lost 1 base to trimming and J lost 3 bases; unmatched junction nucleotides: 10. CDR3 in amino acids: CASSLRPGQGMDTGELFF. CDR3 nucleotide sequence: TGCGCCAGCAGCTTGCGACCAGGACAGGGGATGGACACCGGGGAGCTGTTTTTT.

The V call is TRBV15, the J call TRBJ1-5, with D hard to call. This CDR3 is built from 14 residues. Germline values: CDR1 LNHNV, CDR2 YYDKDF (reference sequence). With 4 bases removed from V and 1 base from J, the gap between germline ends came to 8 bases. CDR3 in amino acids: CATSTDMSNQPQHF. The CDR3 DNA reads as TGTGCCACCAGCACAGACATGAGCAATCAGCCCCAGCATTTT.

The rearrangement links TRBV29-1 to TRBJ2-7; the match to TRBD1 covers 9 bases. This CDR3 comprises 12 residues. Per the germline V gene, CDR1 is SQVTM and CDR2 is ANQGSEA. V dropped 5 bases and J dropped 6; count of bases not matched to a gene: 5. The CDR3 loop reads CSVLTDRGEQYF. CDR3 DNA: TGCAGCGTTCTAACGGACAGGGGCGAGCAGTACTTC.

This clone was detected a few times. The chain is built from TRBV27 and TRBJ2-7, with 7 bases fitting TRBD2. V gave up 0 bases and J gave up 3 bases; unmatched junction bases: 5. Looked up from germline, CDR1 is MNHEY and CDR2 is SMNVEV (reference sequence). This CDR3 region has 15 residues. CDR3 sequence: CASSLSGGPGYEQYF. CDR3 in DNA: TGTGCCAGCAGTTTATCGGGAGGGCCGGGCTACGAGCAGTACTTC.

The chain is built from TRBV6-6 and TRBJ2-7, with D possibly TRBD2 on 5 matching bases. Trimming cost V 6 bases and J 7 bases, with 13 bases left between them. There are 12 residues in the CDR3. Germline lookup yields CDR1 MNHNY and CDR2 SVGAGI (reference sequence). The CDR3 reads CASSPGREEQYF. The CDR3 DNA reads as TGTGCCAGCAGCCCTGGCCGGGAAGAGCAGTACTTC.

The CDR3 loop reads CASSPLEGMNTEAFF. The CDR3 coding sequence is TGTGCCAGCAGCCCCCTTGAGGGTATGAACACTGAAGCTTTCTTT. J is TRBJ1-1 and V is TRBV7-6; no clear D. V lost 5 bases and J lost 0, with 13 bases in between. CDR1 and CDR2 (germline): SGHVS, FNYEAQ. The CDR3 loop spans 15 amino acids.